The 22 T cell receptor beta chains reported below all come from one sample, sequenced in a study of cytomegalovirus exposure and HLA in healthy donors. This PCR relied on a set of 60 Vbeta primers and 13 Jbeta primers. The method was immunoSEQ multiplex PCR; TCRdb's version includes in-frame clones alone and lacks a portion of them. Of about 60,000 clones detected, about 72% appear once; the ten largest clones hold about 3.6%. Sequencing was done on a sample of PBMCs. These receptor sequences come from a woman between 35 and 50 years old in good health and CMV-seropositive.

The DNA of the CDR3 is TGTGCCAGCAGTTACTCGAGTACAGACAACTATGGCTACACCTTC. Protein: CASSYSSTDNYGYTF. The J gene is TRBJ1-2, the V gene TRBV6-5; D remains unclear. V was trimmed by 0 bases and J by 2 bases, leaving 10 bases between them. The CDR3 runs 15 residues. CDR1 is MNHEY, CDR2 SVGAGI, per germline.

The CDR3 loop reads CASSDLIAGAQETQYF. As DNA, the CDR3 is TGTGCCAGCAGTGATCTTATAGCGGGGGCCCAAGAGACCCAGTACTTC. The chain is built from TRBV2 and TRBJ2-5, with 9 bases that match TRBD2. CDR1 and CDR2 from the germline V gene are SNHLY and FYNNEI. The ends lost 3 bases at V and 1 base at J; junction bases unmatched: 6. This CDR3 is 16 amino acids long.

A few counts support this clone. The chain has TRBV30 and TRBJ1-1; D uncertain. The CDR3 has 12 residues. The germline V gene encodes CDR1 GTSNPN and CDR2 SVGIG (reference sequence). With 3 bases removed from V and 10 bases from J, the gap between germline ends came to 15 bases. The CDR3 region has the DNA TGTGCCTGGAGCACTCTAGGGCGGGGAGCTTTCTTT. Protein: CAWSTLGRGAFF.

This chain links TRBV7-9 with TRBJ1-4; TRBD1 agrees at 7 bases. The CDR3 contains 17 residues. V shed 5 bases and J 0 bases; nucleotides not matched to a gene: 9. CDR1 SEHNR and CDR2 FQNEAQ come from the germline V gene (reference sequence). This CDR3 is CASSERQGLATNEKLFF. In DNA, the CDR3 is TGTGCCAGCAGCGAACGACAGGGACTAGCAACTAATGAAAAACTGTTTTTT.

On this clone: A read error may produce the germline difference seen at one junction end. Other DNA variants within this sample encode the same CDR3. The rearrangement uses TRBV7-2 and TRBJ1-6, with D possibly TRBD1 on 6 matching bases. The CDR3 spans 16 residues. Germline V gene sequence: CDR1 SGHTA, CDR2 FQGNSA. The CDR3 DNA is TGTGCCAGCAGCTTAGGCCGGGGCAGGGGAGATTCACCCCTCCATTTT. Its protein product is CASSLGRGRGDSPLHF.

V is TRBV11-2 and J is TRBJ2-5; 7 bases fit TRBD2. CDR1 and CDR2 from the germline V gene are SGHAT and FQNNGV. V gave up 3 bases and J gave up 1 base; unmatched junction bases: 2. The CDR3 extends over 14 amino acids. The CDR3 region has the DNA TGTGCCAGCAGCTTTCGGGGGGTCCAAGAGACCCAGTACTTC. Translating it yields CASSFRGVQETQYF.

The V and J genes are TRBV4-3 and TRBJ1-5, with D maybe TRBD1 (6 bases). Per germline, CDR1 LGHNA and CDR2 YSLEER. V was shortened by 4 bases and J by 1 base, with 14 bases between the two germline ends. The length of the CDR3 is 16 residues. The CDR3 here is CASSLYAGASNQPQHF. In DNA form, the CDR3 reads TGCGCCAGCAGCCTTTACGCGGGGGCGAGCAATCAGCCCCAGCATTTT.

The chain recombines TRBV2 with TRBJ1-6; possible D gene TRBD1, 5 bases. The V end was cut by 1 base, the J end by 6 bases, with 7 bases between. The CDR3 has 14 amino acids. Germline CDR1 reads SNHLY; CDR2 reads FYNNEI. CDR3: CASSEVQGNSPLHF. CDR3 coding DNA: TGTGCCAGCAGTGAAGTGCAGGGTAATTCACCCCTCCACTTT. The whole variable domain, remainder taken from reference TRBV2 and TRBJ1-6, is EPEVTQTPSHQVTQMGQEVILRCVPISNHLYFYWYRQILGQKVEFLVSFYNNEISEKSEIFDDQFSVERPDGSNFTLKIRSTKLEDSAMYFCASSEVQGNSPLHFGNGTRLTVT.

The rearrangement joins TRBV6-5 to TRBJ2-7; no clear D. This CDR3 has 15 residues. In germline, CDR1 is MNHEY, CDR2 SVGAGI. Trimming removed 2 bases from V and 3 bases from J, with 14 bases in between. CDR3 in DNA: TGTGCCAGCAGTTACGGGCATTTGGGCCTCTACGAGCAGTACTTC. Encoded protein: CASSYGHLGLYEQYF.

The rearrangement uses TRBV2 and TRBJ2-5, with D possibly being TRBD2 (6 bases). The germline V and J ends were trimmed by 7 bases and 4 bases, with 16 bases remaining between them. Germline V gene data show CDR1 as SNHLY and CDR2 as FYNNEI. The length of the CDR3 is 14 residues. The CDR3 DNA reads TGTGCCAGCACCCCCTCAGTGGGGGGAGAGACCCAGTACTTC. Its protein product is CASTPSVGGETQYF.

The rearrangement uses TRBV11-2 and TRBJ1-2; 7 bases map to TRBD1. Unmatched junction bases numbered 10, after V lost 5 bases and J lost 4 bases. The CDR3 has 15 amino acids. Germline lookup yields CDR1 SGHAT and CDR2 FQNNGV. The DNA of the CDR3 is TGTGCCAGCAGCCACGCACAGGGGCAGGGCTATGGCTACACCTTC. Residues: CASSHAQGQGYGYTF.

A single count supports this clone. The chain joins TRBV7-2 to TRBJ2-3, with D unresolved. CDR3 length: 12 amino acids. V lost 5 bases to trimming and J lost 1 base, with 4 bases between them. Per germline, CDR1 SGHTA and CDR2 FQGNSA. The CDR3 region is CASSLRTDTQYF. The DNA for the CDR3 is TGTGCCAGCAGCCTCCGCACAGATACGCAGTATTTT.

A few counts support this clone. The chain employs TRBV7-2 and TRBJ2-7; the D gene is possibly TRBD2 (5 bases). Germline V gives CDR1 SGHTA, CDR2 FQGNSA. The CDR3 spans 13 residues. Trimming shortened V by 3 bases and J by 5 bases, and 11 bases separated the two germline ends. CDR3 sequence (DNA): TGTGCCAGCAGCTTTGGCCTAGCTAACGAGCAGTACTTC. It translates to CASSFGLANEQYF. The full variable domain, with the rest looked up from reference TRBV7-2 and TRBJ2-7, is GAGVSQSPSNKVTEKGKDVELRCDPISGHTALYWYRQSLGQGLEFLIYFQGNSAPDKSGLPSDRFSAERTGGSVSTLTIQRTQQEDSAVYLCASSFGLANEQYFGPGTRLTVT.

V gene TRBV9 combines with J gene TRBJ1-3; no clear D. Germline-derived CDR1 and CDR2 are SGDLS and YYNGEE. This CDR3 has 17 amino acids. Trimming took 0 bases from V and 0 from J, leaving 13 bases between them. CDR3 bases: TGTGCCAGCAGCGTAGACCCAAACCGGGACTCTGGAAACACCATATATTTT. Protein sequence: CASSVDPNRDSGNTIYF.

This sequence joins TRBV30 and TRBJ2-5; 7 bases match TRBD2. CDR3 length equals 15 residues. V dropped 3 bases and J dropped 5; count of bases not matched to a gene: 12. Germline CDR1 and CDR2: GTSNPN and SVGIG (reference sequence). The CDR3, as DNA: TGTGCCTGGAGCGGTACTAGCGCCTCCGGGGAGACCCAGTACTTC. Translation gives CAWSGTSASGETQYF.

CDR3 residues: CAIRSTDTQYF. The CDR3 bases are TGTGCCATCAGGTCAACAGATACGCAGTATTTT. The chain couples TRBV10-3 to TRBJ2-3; D gene uncertain. V lost 6 bases and J lost 3, with 4 bases in between. In germline, CDR1 is ENHRY, CDR2 SYGVKD. CDR3 length: 11 amino acids.

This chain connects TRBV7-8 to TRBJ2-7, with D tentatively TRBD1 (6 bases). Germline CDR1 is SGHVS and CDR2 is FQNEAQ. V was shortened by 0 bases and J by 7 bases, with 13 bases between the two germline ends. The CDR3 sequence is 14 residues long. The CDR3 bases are TGTGCCAGCAGCTTAGCTACAGGGTCGCGGGAGCAGTACTTC. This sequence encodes CASSLATGSREQYF.

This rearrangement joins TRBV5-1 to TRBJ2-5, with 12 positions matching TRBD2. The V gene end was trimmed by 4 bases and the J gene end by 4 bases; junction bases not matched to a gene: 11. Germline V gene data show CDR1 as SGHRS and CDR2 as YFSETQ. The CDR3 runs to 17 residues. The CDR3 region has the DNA TGCGCCAGCAGCCCAACCCCCCTAGCGGGGGGGGGAGAGACCCAGTACTTC. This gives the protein CASSPTPLAGGGETQYF.

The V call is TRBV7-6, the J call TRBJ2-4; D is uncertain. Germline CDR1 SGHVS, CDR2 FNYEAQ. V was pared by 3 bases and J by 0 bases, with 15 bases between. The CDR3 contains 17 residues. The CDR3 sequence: CASSFPYGGLAKNIQYF. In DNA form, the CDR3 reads TGTGCCAGCAGCTTCCCGTACGGCGGATTAGCCAAAAACATTCAGTACTTC.

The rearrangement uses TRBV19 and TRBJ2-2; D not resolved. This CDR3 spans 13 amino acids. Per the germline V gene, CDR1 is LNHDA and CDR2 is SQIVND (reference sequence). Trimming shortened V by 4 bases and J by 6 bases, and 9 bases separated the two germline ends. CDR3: CASSTRVAGELFF. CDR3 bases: TGTGCCAGTAGTACACGGGTCGCCGGGGAGCTGTTTTTT.

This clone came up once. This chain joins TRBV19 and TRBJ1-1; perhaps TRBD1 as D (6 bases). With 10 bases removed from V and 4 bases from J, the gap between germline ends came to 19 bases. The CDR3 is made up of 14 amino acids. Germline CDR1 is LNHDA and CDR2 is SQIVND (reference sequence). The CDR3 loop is CATNAWRGGTEAFF. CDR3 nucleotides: TGTGCCACCAATGCGTGGAGGGGGGGCACTGAAGCTTTCTTT.

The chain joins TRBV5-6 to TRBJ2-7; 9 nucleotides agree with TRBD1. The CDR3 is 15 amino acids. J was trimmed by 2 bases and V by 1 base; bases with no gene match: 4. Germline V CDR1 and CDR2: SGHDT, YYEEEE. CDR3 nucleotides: TGTGCCAGCAGCTTGTTGGACAGGGGTCCCTACGAGCAGTACTTC. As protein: CASSLLDRGPYEQYF.